A selection of T cell receptor beta chains follows, all from one sample in a study of T cell responses to AZD1222 COVID-19 vaccine. Data came from immunoSEQ multiplex PCR; TCRdb stores just in-frame clones and leaves some out. Of about 110,000 clones listed, 88% are singletons. This specimen was peripheral blood, taken on day 0 of AZD1222 vaccination. The receptor set was obtained from an adult in good health. Both conserved end residues are part of each CDR3. The D gene is left open where the match is weak. Where a row states a size, it is once, few, many or the class of an expanded clone; other rows omit it.

>TRBV7-9|once|TRBJ1-4|NA
CASSLAGLSGNEKLFF
TGTGCCAGCAGCTTAGCCGGGCTCTCTGGTAATGAAAAACTGTTTTTT
>TRBV30|NA|TRBJ1-2|TRBD1
CAWSEGQGNGYTF
TGTGCCTGGAGTGAGGGACAGGGAAATGGCTACACCTTC
>TRBV7-9|NA|TRBJ1-1|TRBD1
CASSLGQGVEAFF
TGTGCCAGCAGCTTAGGCCAGGGGGTTGAAGCTTTCTTT
>TRBV6-5|NA|TRBJ1-5|NA
CASRKGPTGPQHF
TGTGCCAGCAGGAAAGGGCCGACGGGGCCCCAGCATTTT
>TRBV2|NA|TRBJ1-5|NA
CASSVAAGLNQPQHF
TGTGCCAGCAGTGTAGCGGCAGGGCTCAATCAGCCCCAGCATTTT
>TRBV3-1/TRBV3-2|once|TRBJ2-7|TRBD1
CASSQTGTGPSYEQYF
TGTGCCAGCAGCCAAACCGGGACAGGGCCCTCCTACGAGCAGTACTTC
>TRBV4-1|once|TRBJ1-2|NA
CASSQDPGIPYGYTF
TGCGCCAGCAGCCAAGATCCGGGAATCCCCTATGGCTACACCTTC
>TRBV16|NA|TRBJ1-5|NA
CASSQFNLRSNQPQHF
TGTGCCAGCAGCCAATTCAATCTCAGGAGCAATCAGCCCCAGCATTTT
>TRBV7-8|NA|TRBJ1-2|NA
CASSSRDGTFPYGYTF
TGTGCCAGCAGCTCACGGGACGGGACGTTCCCCTATGGCTACACCTTC
>TRBV10-2|NA|TRBJ1-5|NA
CASSGSVQGNQPQHF
TGCGCCAGCAGTGGGTCCGTACAGGGCAATCAGCCCCAGCATTTT
>TRBV19|NA|TRBJ2-7|NA
CATSMAAGRGSSSYEQYF
TGTGCCACCTCTATGGCAGCAGGTCGGGGGTCGAGCTCCTACGAGCAGTACTTC
>TRBV15|once|TRBJ1-4|NA
CATSSRNEKLFF
TGTGCCACCAGCAGCCGAAATGAAAAACTGTTTTTT
>TRBV11-2|NA|TRBJ1-1|NA
CASSSQLGGEAFF
TGTGCCAGCAGCTCGCAGCTTGGGGGTGAAGCTTTCTTT
>TRBV5-1|NA|TRBJ2-3|TRBD2
CASSLSLAGGTDTQYF
TGCGCCAGCAGCTTGAGCCTAGCGGGGGGCACAGATACGCAGTATTTT
>TRBV18|NA|TRBJ2-7|NA
CASSAYYEQYF
TGTGCCAGCTCAGCTTACTACGAGCAGTACTTC
>TRBV5-6|once|TRBJ1-5|NA
CASSTKKSGQPQHF
TGTGCCAGCAGTACTAAGAAATCTGGGCAGCCCCAGCATTTT
>TRBV10-3|NA|TRBJ1-5|TRBD1
CAISLTGDSYQPQHF
TGTGCCATCTCCCTTACAGGGGATAGCTATCAGCCCCAGCATTTT
>TRBV6-5|NA|TRBJ1-3|TRBD1
CATMTGAGNTIYF
TGTGCCACGATGACAGGGGCTGGAAACACCATATATTTT
>TRBV6-5|once|TRBJ2-7|NA
CASSVQGYYEQYF
TGTGCCTCCTCGGTCCAGGGATACTACGAGCAGTACTTC
>TRBV27|NA|TRBJ1-3|NA
CASSTYSGNTIYF
TGTGCCAGCAGTACCTACTCTGGAAACACCATATATTTT
>TRBV6-5|NA|TRBJ2-3|NA
CASSPVRSTDTQYF
TGTGCCAGCAGCCCAGTTCGAAGCACAGATACGCAGTATTTT
>TRBV7-2|NA|TRBJ2-3|NA
CASSLDGNTDTQYF
TGTGCCAGCAGCTTAGACGGGAACACAGATACGCAGTATTTT
>TRBV7-2|NA|TRBJ1-5|NA
CASSGGQSAGPQHF
TGTGCCAGCAGCGGAGGACAGTCTGCCGGGCCCCAGCATTTT
>TRBV9|NA|TRBJ2-1|TRBD2
CASRGGSYNEQFF
TGTGCCAGCCGGGGGGGCTCCTACAATGAGCAGTTCTTC
>TRBV9|NA|TRBJ2-6|TRBD2
CASSVVAGGRSGANVLTF
TGTGCCAGCAGCGTAGTAGCGGGGGGGCGATCTGGGGCCAACGTCCTGACTTTC
>TRBV5-1|NA|TRBJ2-5|TRBD1
CASSLKGQGRETQYF
TGCGCCAGCAGCTTAAAGGGACAGGGAAGAGAGACCCAGTACTTC
>TRBV20-1|NA|TRBJ1-2|NA
CSAQLHRGYTF
TGCAGTGCTCAGCTTCACCGGGGCTACACCTTC
>TRBV5-1|NA|TRBJ1-2|NA
CASSSPTLESYTF
TGCGCCAGCAGCTCCCCAACATTAGAAAGCTACACCTTC
>TRBV12-3/TRBV12-4|NA|TRBJ1-5|NA
CASQGLYNQPQHF
TGTGCCAGCCAAGGACTATACAATCAGCCCCAGCATTTT
>TRBV2|NA|TRBJ1-1|NA
CASSAGRVVTEAFF
TGTGCCAGCAGTGCCGGGAGGGTTGTGACTGAAGCTTTCTTT
>TRBV7-2|NA|TRBJ2-7|NA
CASSLLYEQYF
TGTGCCAGCAGTCTTTTGTACGAGCAGTACTTC
>TRBV7-2|NA|TRBJ2-3|NA
CASSLGSGTTTDTQYF
TGTGCCAGCAGCTTAGGATCGGGGACAACAACAGATACGCAGTATTTT
>TRBV16|NA|TRBJ1-6|TRBD1
CASSRQGPDNSPLHF
TGTGCCAGCAGCCGACAGGGGCCGGATAATTCACCCCTCCACTTT
>TRBV28|NA|TRBJ1-4|TRBD1
CASSPATGSRYEKLFF
TGTGCCAGCAGTCCGGCGACAGGGTCGAGGTATGAAAAACTGTTTTTT
>TRBV11-2|NA|TRBJ1-6|NA
CASSLGVGYSPLHF
TGTGCCAGCAGCTTAGGGGTAGGCTATTCACCCCTCCACTTT
>TRBV19|NA|TRBJ1-5|TRBD1
CASSVTGGGLKPQHF
TGTGCCAGTAGTGTAACAGGGGGCGGCCTGAAGCCCCAGCATTTT
>TRBV7-9|NA|TRBJ1-3|TRBD1
CASSSPQGGTIGNTIYF
TGTGCCAGCAGCTCGCCTCAGGGGGGGACAATCGGAAACACCATATATTTT
>TRBV10-3|NA|TRBJ2-1|TRBD2
CAIKKTSGENEQFF
TGTGCCATCAAAAAGACTAGCGGGGAAAATGAGCAGTTCTTC
>TRBV18|NA|TRBJ2-7|TRBD1
CASSPQGSGYEQYF
TGTGCCAGCTCTCCACAGGGGTCCGGGTACGAGCAGTACTTC
>TRBV11-2|NA|TRBJ1-4|NA
CASSLLVRGAGEKLFF
TGTGCCAGCAGCTTACTAGTTCGCGGGGCTGGTGAAAAACTGTTTTTT
>TRBV30|once|TRBJ1-5|TRBD1
CAWKPEAGGINQPQHF
TGTGCCTGGAAACCCGAGGCAGGGGGCATCAATCAGCCCCAGCATTTT
>TRBV15|NA|TRBJ1-2|NA
CATSPGQHYGYTF
TGTGCCACCAGCCCGGGGCAGCACTATGGCTACACCTTC